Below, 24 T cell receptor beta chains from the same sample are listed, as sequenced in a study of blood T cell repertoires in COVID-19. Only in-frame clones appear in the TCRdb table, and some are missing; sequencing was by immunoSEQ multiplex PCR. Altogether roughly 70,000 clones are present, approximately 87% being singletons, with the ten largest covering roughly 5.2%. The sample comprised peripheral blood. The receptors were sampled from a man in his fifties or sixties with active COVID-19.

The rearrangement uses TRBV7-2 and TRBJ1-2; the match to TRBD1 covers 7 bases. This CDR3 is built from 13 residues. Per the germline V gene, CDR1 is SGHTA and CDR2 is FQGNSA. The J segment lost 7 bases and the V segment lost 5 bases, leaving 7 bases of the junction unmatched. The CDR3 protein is CASSGRQGFGYTF. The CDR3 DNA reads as TGTGCCAGCAGCGGACGACAGGGATTTGGCTACACCTTC.

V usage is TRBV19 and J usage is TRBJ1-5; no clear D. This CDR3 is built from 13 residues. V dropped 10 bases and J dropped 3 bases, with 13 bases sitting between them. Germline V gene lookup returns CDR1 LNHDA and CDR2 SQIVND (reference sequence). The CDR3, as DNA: TGTGCCACTAGATACTCACCCAATCAGCCCCAGCATTTT. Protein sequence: CATRYSPNQPQHF.

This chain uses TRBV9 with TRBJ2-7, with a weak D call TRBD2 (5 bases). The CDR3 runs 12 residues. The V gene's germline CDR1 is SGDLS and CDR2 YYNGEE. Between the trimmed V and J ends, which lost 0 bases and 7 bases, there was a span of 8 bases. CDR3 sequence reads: CASSVATGEQYF. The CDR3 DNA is TGTGCCAGCAGCGTAGCTACGGGAGAGCAGTACTTC.

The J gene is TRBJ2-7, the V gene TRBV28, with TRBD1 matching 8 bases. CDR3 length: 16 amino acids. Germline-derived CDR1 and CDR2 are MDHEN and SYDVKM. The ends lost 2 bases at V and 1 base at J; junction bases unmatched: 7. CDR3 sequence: CASSLPGQGGSYEQYF. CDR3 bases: TGTGCCAGCAGTTTACCCGGACAGGGTGGGTCCTACGAGCAGTACTTC.

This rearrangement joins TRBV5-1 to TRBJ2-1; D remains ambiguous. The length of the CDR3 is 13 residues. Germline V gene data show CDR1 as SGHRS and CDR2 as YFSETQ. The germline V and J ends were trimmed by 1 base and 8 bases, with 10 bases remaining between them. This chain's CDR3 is CASSLNSLDEQFF. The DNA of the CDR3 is TGCGCCAGCAGCTTGAACTCTCTCGATGAGCAGTTCTTC.

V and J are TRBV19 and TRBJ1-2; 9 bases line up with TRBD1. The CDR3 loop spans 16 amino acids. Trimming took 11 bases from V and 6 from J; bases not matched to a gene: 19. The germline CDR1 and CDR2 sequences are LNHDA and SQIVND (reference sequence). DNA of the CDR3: TGTGCCTCCGGGAGGCGTTCGGGACAGGGATATCATGGCTACACCTTC. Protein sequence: CASGRRSGQGYHGYTF.

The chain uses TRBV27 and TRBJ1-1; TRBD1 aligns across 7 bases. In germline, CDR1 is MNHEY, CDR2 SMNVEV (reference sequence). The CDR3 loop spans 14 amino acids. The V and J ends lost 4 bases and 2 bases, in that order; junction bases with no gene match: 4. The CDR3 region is CASSSDRVNTEAFF. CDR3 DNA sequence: TGTGCCAGCAGTTCTGACAGGGTAAACACTGAAGCTTTCTTT.

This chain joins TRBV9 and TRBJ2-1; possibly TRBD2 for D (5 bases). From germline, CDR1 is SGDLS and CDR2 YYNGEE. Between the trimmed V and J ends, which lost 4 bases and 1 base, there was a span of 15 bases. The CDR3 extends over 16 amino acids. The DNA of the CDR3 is TGTGCCAGCAGCCCCAGAGGGATGGGGTCCTACAATGAGCAGTTCTTC. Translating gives CASSPRGMGSYNEQFF.

The CDR3 DNA is TGTGCCAGCAGTGAGGTGTCGGGAGGGCAAGAGACCCAGTACTTC. Its translation is CASSEVSGGQETQYF. This rearrangement joins TRBV6-1 to TRBJ2-5; 8 bases map to TRBD2. Germline V gene data show CDR1 as MNHNS and CDR2 as SASEGT. This CDR3 region has 15 residues. V gave up 3 bases and J gave up 2 bases; unmatched junction bases: 5.

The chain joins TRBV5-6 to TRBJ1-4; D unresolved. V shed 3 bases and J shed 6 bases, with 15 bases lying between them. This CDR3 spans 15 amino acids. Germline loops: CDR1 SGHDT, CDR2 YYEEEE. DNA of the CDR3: TGTGCCAGCAGCTCCCTCTCTCGCGGTGATGAAAAACTGTTTTTT. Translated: CASSSLSRGDEKLFF.

The CDR3 DNA follows: TGCGCCAGCAGCTTGGGCGATTCTGGGGCCAACGTCCTGACTTTC. It encodes CASSLGDSGANVLTF. V usage is TRBV5-1 and J usage is TRBJ2-6; the D is unclear. Looked up from germline, CDR1 is SGHRS and CDR2 is YFSETQ. V was cut by 0 bases and J by 1 base, with 5 bases left in between. CDR3 size: 15 residues.

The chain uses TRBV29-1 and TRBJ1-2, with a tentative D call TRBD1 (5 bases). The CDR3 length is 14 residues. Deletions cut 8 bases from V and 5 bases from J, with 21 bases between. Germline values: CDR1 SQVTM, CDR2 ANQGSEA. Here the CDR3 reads CSITTGTPRYGYTF. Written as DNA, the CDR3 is TGCAGCATTACGACCGGGACTCCTCGGTATGGCTACACCTTC.

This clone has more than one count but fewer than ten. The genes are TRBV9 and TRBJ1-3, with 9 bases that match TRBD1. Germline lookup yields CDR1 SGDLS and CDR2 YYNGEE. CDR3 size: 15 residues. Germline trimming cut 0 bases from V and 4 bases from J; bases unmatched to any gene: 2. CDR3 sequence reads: CASSVDRGQGNTIYF. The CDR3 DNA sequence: TGTGCCAGCAGCGTAGACAGGGGGCAAGGAAACACCATATATTTT.

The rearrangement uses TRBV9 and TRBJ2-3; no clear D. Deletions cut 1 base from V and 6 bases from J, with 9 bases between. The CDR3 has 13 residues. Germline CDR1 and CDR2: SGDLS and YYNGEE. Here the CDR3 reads CASSVSFRDTQYF. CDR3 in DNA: TGTGCCAGCAGCGTATCCTTCCGTGATACGCAGTATTTT.

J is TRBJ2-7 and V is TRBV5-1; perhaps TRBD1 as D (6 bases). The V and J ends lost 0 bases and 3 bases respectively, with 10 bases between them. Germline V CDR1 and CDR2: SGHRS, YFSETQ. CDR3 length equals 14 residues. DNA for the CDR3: TGCGCCAGCAGCTTGGACAGGGACCTCTACGAGCAGTACTTC. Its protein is CASSLDRDLYEQYF.

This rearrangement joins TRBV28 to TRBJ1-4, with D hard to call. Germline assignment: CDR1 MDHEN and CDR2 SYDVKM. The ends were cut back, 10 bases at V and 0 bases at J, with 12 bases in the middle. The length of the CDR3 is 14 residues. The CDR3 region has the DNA TGTGCCACCTTACTCCCCTCAACTAATGAAAAACTGTTTTTT. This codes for CATLLPSTNEKLFF.

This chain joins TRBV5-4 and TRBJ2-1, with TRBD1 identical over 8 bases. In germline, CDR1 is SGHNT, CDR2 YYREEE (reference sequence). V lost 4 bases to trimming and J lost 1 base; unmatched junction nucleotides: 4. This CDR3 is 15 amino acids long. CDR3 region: CASSLDRASYNEQFF. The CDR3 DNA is TGTGCCAGCAGCCTGGACAGGGCGTCCTACAATGAGCAGTTCTTC.

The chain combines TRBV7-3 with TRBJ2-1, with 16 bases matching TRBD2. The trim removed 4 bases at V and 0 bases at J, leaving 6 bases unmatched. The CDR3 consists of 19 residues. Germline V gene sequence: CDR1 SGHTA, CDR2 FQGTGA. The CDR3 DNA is TGTGCCAGCAGCTATTCCGGGACTAGCGGGAGGGCCTCCTACAATGAGCAGTTCTTC. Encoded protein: CASSYSGTSGRASYNEQFF.

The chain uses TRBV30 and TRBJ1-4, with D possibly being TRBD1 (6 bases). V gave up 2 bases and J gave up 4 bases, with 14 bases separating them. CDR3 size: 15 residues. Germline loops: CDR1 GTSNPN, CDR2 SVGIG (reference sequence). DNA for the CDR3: TGTGCCTGGAGTACAGGGACCATCCTTAATGAAAAACTGTTTTTT. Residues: CAWSTGTILNEKLFF.

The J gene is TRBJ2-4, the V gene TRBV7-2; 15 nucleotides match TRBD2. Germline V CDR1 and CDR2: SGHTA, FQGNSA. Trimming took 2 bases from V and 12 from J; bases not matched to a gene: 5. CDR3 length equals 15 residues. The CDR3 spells CASSLLGLAGGYQYF. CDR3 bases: TGTGCCAGCAGCTTATTGGGACTAGCGGGAGGATATCAGTACTTC.

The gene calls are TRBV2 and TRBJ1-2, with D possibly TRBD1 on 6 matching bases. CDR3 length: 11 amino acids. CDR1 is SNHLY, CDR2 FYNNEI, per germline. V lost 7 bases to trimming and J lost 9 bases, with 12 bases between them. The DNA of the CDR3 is TGTGCCAGCATTATCAGGGGACGCTACACCTTC. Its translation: CASIIRGRYTF.

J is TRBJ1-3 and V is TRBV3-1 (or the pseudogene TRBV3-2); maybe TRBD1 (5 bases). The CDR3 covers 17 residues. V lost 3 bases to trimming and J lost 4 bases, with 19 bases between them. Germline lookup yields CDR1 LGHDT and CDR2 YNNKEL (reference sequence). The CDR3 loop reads CASSQASYRNRGNTIYF. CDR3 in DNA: TGTGCCAGCAGCCAGGCGTCTTACAGGAATAGGGGAAACACCATATATTTT.

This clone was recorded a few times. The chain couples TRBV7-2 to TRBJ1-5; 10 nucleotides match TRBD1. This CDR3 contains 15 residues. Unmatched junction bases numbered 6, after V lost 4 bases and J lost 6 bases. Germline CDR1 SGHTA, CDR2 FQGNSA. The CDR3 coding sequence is TGTGCCAGCAGCTCGACCGGGACAGGGGTTCAGCCCCAGCATTTT. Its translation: CASSSTGTGVQPQHF.

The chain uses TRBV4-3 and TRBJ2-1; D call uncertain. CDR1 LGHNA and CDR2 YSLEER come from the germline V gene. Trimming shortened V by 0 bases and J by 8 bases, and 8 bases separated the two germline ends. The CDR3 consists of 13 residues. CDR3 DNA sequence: TGCGCCAGCAGCCAAGAACTGAAGTATGAGCAGTTCTTC. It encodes CASSQELKYEQFF.